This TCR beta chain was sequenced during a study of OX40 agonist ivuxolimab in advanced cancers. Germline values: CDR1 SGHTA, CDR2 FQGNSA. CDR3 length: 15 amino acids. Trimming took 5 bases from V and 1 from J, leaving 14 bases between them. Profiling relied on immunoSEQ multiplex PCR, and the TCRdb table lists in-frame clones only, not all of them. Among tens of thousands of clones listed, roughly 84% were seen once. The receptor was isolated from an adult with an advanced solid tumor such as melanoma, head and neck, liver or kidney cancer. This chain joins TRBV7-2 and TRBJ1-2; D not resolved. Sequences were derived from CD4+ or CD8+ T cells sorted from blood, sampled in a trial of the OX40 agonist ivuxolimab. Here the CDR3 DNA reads TGTGCCAGCAGCCCCCCCGGGGAAATTAACTATGGCTACACCTTC. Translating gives CASSPPGEINYGYTF.